Below, one T cell receptor (beta chain) is given with its context. The antigen is undetermined. These data belong to a study of beta chain features in type 1 diabetes. The CDR3 totals 15 residues. Germline CDR1 and CDR2: SGHVS and FNYEAQ. Trimming left V 0 bases short and J 4 bases short, with 11 bases between. Sorting based on CD45RO/CCR7/CD25/CD127/CD95/CD27 separated CD4+ naive, central memory, regulatory and stem cell-like memory cells. Overall study results and limits: There was a moderate but significant shortening of TCRB CDR3s in all four CD4+ subsets of Type 1 diabetes patients. Resolution of whether HLA type affects TCRB rearrangement was not achieved here.

The isolated RNA, all of it, was reverse transcribed, so expressed TCRB transcripts were what got sequenced. This table comes from immunoSEQ multiplex PCR, and its TCRdb copy is limited to in-frame clones, with some not included. Of under 900,000 clones in the sample, roughly a sixth were seen once. The source of this sequence is a woman between 18 and 30 years old in good health. Sequenced sample: naive CD4+ T cells from blood. The chain joins TRBV7-6 to TRBJ2-3, with a weak D call TRBD2 (6 bases). CDR3 bases: TGTGCCAGCAGCTTAGCGCCGGGAGAGTCAGATACGCAGTATTTT. Translated, it gives CASSLAPGESDTQYF.